This T cell receptor beta chain was recorded in a study of blood T cell repertoires in COVID-19. The overall study: Samples of COVID-19 (acute and convalescent) were obtained from the United States, Italy and Spain. Sample material is recorded as cDNA or gDNA derived from T cells, B-cell-depleted T cells, or PBMCs.

The authors' processing: Quantification of nucleated cells was approximated via reference gene primer amplification. Some clones are missing from TCRdb's copy, which holds only in-frame ones; the method was immunoSEQ multiplex PCR. V, J and clone size derive from that table, while D and trimming were established from the DNA sequence. The sample lists 350,000 to 400,000 clones; roughly 89% were seen once. The CDR3 sequence is 15 residues long. V trimming: 4 bases; J trimming: 4 bases; junction bases outside the gene matches: 6. Germline CDR1 is SGDLS and CDR2 is YYNGEE. This clonotype was sampled from a man younger than 35 with active or convalescent COVID-19. This chain links TRBV9 with TRBJ1-2; 11 bases align to TRBD1. Sequencing was performed on peripheral blood. The CDR3 DNA reads TGTGCCAGCAGCCGGGGAGGGACAGGGGGCTATGGCTACACCTTC. Translation gives CASSRGGTGGYGYTF.